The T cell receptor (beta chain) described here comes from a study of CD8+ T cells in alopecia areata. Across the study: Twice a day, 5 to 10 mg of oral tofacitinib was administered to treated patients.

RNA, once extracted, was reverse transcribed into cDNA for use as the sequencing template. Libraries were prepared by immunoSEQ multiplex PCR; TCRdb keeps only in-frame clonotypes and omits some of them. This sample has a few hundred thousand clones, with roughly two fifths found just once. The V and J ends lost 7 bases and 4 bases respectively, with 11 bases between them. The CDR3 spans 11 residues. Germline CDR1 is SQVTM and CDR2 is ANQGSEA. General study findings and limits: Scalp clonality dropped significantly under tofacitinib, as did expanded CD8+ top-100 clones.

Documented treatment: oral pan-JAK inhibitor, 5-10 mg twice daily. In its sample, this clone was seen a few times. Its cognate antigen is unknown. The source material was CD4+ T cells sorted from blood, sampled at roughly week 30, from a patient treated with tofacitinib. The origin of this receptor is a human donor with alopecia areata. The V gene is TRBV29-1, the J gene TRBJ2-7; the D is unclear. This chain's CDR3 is CSALSTYEQYF. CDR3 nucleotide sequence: TGCAGCGCGTTATCCACTTACGAGCAGTACTTC.